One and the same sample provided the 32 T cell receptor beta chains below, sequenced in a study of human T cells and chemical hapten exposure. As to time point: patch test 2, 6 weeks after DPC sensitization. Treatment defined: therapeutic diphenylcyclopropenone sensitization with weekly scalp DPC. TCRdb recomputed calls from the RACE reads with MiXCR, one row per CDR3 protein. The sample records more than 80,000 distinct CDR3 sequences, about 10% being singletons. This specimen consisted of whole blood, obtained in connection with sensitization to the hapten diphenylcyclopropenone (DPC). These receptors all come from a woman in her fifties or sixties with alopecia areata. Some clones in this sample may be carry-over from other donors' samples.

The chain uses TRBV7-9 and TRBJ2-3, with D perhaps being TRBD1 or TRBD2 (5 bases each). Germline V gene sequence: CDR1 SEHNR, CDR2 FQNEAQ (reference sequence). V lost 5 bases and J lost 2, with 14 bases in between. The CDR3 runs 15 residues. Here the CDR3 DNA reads TGTGCCAGCAGCCTCTCCGGGACGTTCACAGATACGCAGTATTTT. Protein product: CASSLSGTFTDTQYF.

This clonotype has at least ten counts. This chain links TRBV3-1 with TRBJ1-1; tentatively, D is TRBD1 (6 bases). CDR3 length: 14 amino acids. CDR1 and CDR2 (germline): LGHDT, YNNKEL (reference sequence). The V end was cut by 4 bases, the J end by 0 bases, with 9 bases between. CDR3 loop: CASSRGQMNTEAFF. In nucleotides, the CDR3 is TGTGCCAGCAGCCGTGGACAGATGAACACTGAAGCTTTCTTT.

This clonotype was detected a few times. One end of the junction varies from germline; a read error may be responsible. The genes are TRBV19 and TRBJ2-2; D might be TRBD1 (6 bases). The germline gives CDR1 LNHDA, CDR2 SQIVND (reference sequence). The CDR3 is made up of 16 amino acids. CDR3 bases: TGTGTCAGTACCGGGACACTCGATTTAATCACCGGGGAGCTGTTTTTT. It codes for CVSTGTLDLITGELFF.

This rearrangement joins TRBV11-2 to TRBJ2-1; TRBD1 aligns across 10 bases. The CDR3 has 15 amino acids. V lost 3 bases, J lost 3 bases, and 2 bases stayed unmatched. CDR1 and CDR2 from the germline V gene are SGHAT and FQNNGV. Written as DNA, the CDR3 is TGTGCCAGCAGCTTGGGACAGGGGAACTACAATGAGCAGTTCTTC. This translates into CASSLGQGNYNEQFF.

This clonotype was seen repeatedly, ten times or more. The CDR3 coding sequence is TGTGCCAGCACCCTAGACAGCGGCACTGAAGCTTTCTTT. This translates into CASTLDSGTEAFF. The V call is TRBV12-3 or TRBV12-4, the J call TRBJ1-1; maybe TRBD1 (5 bases). The CDR3 runs to 13 residues. V gave up 7 bases and J gave up 4 bases, with 13 bases separating them.

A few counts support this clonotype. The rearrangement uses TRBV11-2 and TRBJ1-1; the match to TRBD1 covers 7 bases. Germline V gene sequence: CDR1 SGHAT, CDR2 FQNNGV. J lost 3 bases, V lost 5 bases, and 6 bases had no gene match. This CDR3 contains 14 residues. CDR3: CASSPDRDYTEAFF. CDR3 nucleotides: TGTGCCAGCAGCCCCGACAGGGACTACACTGAAGCTTTCTTT.

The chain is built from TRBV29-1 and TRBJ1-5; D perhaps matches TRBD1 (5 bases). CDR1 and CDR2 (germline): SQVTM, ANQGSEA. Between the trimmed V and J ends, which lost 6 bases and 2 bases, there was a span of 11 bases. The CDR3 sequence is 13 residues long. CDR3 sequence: CSVRTGGNQPQHF. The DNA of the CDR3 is TGCAGCGTCCGAACGGGGGGCAATCAGCCCCAGCATTTT.

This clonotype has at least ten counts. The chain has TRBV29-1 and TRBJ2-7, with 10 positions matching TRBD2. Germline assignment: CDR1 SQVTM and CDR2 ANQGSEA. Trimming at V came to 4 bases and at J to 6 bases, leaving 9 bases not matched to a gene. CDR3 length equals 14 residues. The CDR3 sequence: CSVGVTSGKTEQYF. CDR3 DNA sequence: TGCAGCGTTGGGGTCACTAGCGGGAAGACCGAGCAGTACTTC.

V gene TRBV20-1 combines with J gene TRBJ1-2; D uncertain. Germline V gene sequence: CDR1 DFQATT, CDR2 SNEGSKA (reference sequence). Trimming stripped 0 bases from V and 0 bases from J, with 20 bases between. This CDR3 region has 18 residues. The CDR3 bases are TGCAGTGCTAGAGATTTAGGACGACTTGTTTCTACTAACTATGGCTACACCTTC. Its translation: CSARDLGRLVSTNYGYTF.

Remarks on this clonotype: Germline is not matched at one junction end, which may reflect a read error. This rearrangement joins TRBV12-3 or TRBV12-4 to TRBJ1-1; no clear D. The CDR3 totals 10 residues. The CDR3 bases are TGTGCCGGCAGTTACACTGAAGCTTTCTTT. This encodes CAGSYTEAFF.

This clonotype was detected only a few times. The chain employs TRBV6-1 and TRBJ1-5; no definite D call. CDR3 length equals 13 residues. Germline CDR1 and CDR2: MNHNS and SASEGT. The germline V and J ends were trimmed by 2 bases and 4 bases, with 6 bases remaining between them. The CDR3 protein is CASSEQVNQPQHF. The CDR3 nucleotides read TGTGCCAGCAGTGAACAGGTTAATCAGCCCCAGCATTTT.

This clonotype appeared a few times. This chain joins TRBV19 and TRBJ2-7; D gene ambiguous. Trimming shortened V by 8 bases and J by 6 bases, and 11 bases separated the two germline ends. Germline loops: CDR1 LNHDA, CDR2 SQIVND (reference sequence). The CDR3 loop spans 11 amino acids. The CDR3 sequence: CASGVLGEQYF. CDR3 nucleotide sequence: TGTGCCAGTGGGGTCTTGGGCGAGCAGTACTTC.

This CDR3 is CAWSIGLQNTEAFF. Here the CDR3 DNA reads TGTGCCTGGAGTATCGGGCTCCAGAACACTGAAGCTTTCTTT. This chain connects TRBV30 to TRBJ1-1; D is unclear. This CDR3 has 14 amino acids. With 2 bases removed from V and 1 base from J, the gap between germline ends came to 11 bases. Germline V CDR1 and CDR2: GTSNPN, SVGIG (reference sequence).

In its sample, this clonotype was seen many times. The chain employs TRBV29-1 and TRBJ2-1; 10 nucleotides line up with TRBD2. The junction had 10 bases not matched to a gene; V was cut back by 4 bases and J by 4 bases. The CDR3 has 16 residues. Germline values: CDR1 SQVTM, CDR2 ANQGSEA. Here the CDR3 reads CSVGKRTSGSYNEQFF. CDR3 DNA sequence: TGCAGCGTTGGGAAAAGGACTAGCGGTTCTTACAATGAGCAGTTCTTC.

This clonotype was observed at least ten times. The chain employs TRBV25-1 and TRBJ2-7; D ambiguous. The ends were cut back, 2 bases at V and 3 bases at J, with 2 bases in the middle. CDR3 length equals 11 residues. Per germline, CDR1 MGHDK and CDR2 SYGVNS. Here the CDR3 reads CASSENYEQYF. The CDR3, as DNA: TGTGCCAGCAGTGAAAACTACGAGCAGTACTTC.

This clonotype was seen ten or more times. The CDR3 nucleotides read TGTGCCATCACCAGGGACACGAGCTCCTACGAGCAGTACTTC. This encodes CAITRDTSSYEQYF. The V call is TRBV10-3, the J call TRBJ2-7; D perhaps matches TRBD1 (6 bases). The V gene's germline CDR1 is ENHRY and CDR2 SYGVKD. The CDR3 spans 14 residues. V lost 7 bases and J lost 0, with 13 bases in between.

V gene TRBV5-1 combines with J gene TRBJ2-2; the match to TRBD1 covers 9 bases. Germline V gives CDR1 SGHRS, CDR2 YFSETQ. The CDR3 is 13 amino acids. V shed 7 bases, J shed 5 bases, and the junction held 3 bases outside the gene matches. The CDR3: CASGDRATGELFF. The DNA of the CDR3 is TGCGCCAGCGGGGACAGGGCGACCGGGGAGCTGTTTTTT.

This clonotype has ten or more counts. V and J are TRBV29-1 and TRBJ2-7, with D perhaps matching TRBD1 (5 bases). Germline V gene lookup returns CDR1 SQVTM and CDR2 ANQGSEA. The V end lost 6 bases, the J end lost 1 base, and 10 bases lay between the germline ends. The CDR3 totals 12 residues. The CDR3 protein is CSVGHRSYEQYF. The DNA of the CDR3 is TGCAGCGTGGGGCACAGATCCTACGAGCAGTACTTC.

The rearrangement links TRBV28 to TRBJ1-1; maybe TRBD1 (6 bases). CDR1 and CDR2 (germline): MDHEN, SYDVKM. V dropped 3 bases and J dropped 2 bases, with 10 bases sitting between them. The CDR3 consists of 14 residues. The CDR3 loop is CASSLQGPNTEAFF. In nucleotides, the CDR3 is TGTGCCAGCAGTTTGCAGGGGCCCAACACTGAAGCTTTCTTT.

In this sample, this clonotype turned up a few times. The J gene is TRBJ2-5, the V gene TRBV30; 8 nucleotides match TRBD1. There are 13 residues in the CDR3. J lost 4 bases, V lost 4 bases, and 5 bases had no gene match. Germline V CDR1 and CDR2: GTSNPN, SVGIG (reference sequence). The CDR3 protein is CAWKGDRSETQYF. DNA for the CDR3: TGTGCCTGGAAGGGGGACAGGTCAGAGACCCAGTACTTC.

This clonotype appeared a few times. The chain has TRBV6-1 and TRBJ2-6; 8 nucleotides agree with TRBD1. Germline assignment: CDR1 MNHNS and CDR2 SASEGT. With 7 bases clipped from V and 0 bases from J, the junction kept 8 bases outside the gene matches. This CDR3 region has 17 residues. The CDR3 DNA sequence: TGTGCCAGCAATAGGGACAGGTACATCTCTGGGGCCAACGTCCTGACTTTC. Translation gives CASNRDRYISGANVLTF.

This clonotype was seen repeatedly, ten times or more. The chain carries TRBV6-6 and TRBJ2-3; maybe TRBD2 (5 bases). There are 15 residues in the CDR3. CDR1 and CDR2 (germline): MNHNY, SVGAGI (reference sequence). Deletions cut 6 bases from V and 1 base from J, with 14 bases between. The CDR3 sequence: CASSTLGRRTDTQYF. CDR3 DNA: TGTGCCAGCAGCACACTAGGCCGTCGCACAGATACGCAGTATTTT.

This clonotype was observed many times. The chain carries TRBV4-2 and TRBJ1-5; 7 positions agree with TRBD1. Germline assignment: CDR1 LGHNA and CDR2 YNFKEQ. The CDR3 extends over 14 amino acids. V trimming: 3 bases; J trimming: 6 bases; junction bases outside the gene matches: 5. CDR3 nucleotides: TGTGCCAGCAGCCAGGTACAGGGGAGTCAGCCCCAGCATTTT. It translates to CASSQVQGSQPQHF.

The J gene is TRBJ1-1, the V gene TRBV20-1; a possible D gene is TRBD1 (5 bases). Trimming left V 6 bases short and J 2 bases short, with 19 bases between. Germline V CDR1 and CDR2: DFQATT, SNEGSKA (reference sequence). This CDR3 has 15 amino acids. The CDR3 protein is CSAPQFGQYNTEAFF. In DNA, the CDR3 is TGCAGTGCACCCCAATTCGGACAATACAACACTGAAGCTTTCTTT.

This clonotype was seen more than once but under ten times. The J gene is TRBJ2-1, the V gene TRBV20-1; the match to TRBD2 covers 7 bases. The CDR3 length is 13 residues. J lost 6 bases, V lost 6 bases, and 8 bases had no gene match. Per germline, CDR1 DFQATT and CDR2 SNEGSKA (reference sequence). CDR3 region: CSARPTSSNEQFF. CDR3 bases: TGCAGTGCCCGCCCGACTAGCTCCAATGAGCAGTTCTTC.

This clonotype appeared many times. CDR3 residues: CASSQGQGREQYF. The DNA for the CDR3 is TGTGCCAGCAGCCAGGGACAGGGGAGGGAGCAGTACTTC. V and J are TRBV12-3 or TRBV12-4 and TRBJ2-7, with 10 bases lining up with TRBD1. This CDR3 has 13 amino acids. The trim removed 6 bases at V and 7 bases at J, leaving 6 bases unmatched.

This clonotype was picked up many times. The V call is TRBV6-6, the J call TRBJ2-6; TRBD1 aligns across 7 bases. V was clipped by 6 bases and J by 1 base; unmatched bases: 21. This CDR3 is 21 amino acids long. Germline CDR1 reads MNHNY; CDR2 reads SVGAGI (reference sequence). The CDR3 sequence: CASRPRQGEWRTFSGANVLTF. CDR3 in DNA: TGTGCCAGCAGACCTAGACAGGGCGAATGGCGGACATTTTCTGGGGCCAACGTCCTGACTTTC.

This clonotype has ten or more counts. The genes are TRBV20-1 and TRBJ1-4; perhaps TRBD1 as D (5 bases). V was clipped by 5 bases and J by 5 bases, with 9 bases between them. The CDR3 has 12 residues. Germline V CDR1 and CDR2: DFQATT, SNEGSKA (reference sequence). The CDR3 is CSALRDNEKLFF. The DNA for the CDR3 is TGCAGTGCTCTCCGGGACAATGAAAAACTGTTTTTT.

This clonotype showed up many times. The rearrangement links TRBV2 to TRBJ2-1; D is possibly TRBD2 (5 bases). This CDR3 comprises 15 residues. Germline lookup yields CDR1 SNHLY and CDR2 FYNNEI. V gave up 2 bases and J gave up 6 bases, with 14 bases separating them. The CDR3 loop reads CASSETSRAGNEQFF. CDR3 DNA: TGTGCCAGCAGTGAAACCTCAAGGGCGGGCAATGAGCAGTTCTTC.

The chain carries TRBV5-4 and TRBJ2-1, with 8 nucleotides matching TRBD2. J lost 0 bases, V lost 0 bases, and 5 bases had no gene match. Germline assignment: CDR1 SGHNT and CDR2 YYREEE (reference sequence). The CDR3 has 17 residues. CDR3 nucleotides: TGTGCCAGCAGCTTGGAGCCTAGCGGGCTCTCCTACAATGAGCAGTTCTTC. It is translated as CASSLEPSGLSYNEQFF.

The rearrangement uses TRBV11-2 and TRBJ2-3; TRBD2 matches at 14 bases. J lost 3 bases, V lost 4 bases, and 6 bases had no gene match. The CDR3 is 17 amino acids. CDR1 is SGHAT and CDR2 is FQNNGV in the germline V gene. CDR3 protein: CASSSGTSGRWTDTQYF. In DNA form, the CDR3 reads TGTGCCAGCAGCTCCGGGACTAGCGGGAGATGGACAGATACGCAGTATTTT.

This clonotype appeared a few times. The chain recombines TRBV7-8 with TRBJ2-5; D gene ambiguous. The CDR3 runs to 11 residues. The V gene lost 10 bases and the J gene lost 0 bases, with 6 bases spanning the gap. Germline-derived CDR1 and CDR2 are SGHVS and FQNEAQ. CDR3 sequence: CATIYQETQYF. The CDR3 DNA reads TGTGCCACCATCTACCAAGAGACCCAGTACTTC.